These 26 T cell receptor beta chains were sequenced from one sample in a study of T cells in Graves' hyperthyroidism and ophthalmopathy. The CDR3 regions of TCR beta were amplified from RNA transcripts. HTBI primers were used for first-round RT-PCR of the TCR CDR3. TCRdb reprocessed the multiplex PCR reads via MiXCR and lists one record per CDR3 protein. In the table there are around 190,000 distinct CDR3 sequences, 17% of which are singletons. The sample taken for sequencing was blood. Receptors were obtained from a woman aged 45-65 years with Graves' hyperthyroidism.

The chain recombines TRBV30 with TRBJ2-1; TRBD2 agrees at 11 bases. This CDR3 comprises 16 residues. In germline, CDR1 is GTSNPN, CDR2 SVGIG (reference sequence). V gave up 3 bases and J gave up 2 bases; unmatched junction bases: 6. As DNA, the CDR3 is TGTGCCTGGAGAGCGACTAGCGGGATCACCTACAATGAGCAGTTCTTC. Protein product: CAWRATSGITYNEQFF. The variable domain in full, completed from reference TRBV30 and TRBJ2-1, reads SQTIHQWPATLVQPVGSPLSLECTVEGTSNPNLYWYRQAAGRGLQLLFYSVGIGQISSEVPQNLSASRPQDRQFILSSKKLLLSDSGFYLCAWRATSGITYNEQFFGPGTRLTVL.

This clonotype showed up many times. The rearrangement links TRBV12-3 or TRBV12-4 to TRBJ2-3, with TRBD2 matching over 12 bases. The CDR3 runs 18 residues. Trimming cost V 2 bases and J 3 bases; bases outside gene matches: 9. CDR3 nucleotides: TGTGCCAGCAGTTTATGGGTTCCTAGCGGGAGGGCGACAGATACGCAGTATTTT. Translation gives CASSLWVPSGRATDTQYF.

The sample holds many counts of this clonotype. The V gene is TRBV29-1, the J gene TRBJ1-1, with D possibly TRBD1 on 5 matching bases. In germline, CDR1 is SQVTM, CDR2 ANQGSEA. The ends were cut back, 4 bases at V and 7 bases at J, with 13 bases in the middle. The CDR3 extends over 12 amino acids. The CDR3 loop is CSVVQGLGEAFF. CDR3 sequence (DNA): TGCAGCGTTGTGCAGGGTTTGGGTGAAGCTTTCTTT. The variable domain in full, with the rest retrieved from reference TRBV29-1 and TRBJ1-1, is SAVISQKPSRDICQRGTSLTIQCQVDSQVTMMFWYRQQPGQSLTLIATANQGSEATYESGFVIDKFPISRPNLTFSTLTVSNMSPEDSSIYLCSVVQGLGEAFFGQGTRLTVV.

The table lists this clonotype with many counts. The CDR3 spells CSAYGNEQFF. The DNA for the CDR3 is TGCAGTGCTTATGGCAATGAGCAGTTCTTC. V usage is TRBV20-1 and J usage is TRBJ2-1; D is ambiguous. The CDR3 extends over 10 amino acids. CDR1 and CDR2 from the germline V gene are DFQATT and SNEGSKA (reference sequence). The germline V and J ends were trimmed by 5 bases and 6 bases, with 5 bases remaining between them.

The chain combines TRBV6-2 or TRBV6-3 with TRBJ2-1, with 9 nucleotides matching TRBD1. CDR1 and CDR2 from the germline V gene are MNHEY and SVGEGT. V shed 4 bases and J 8 bases; nucleotides not matched to a gene: 9. The length of the CDR3 is 15 residues. CDR3: CASSLTGGLVYEQFF. The CDR3 coding sequence is TGTGCCAGCAGTTTGACAGGGGGGCTGGTCTATGAGCAGTTCTTC.

In its sample, this clonotype was seen many times. CDR3 nucleotides: TGTGCCAGCTGTGAGAGAGTGAGTTACAATGAGCAGTTCTTC. Translating gives CASCERVSYNEQFF. The V call is TRBV7-2, the J call TRBJ2-1; D gene uncertain. V was cut by 8 bases and J by 4 bases, with 15 bases left in between. Germline V gene data show CDR1 as SGHTA and CDR2 as FQGNSA. The CDR3 sequence is 14 residues long.

Notes on this clonotype: A read error is possible here, since a much larger clone lies one base away. The rearrangement links TRBV5-1 to TRBJ2-3; D gene unclear. Matching the DNA end better, TRBJ1-5 makes the J call doubtful. Germline CDR1 SGHRS, CDR2 YFSETQ. The CDR3 consists of 15 residues. CDR3 protein: CASTTSGTSTDTQHF. The CDR3 region has the DNA TGCGCCAGCACCACCTCAGGTACTAGCACAGATACGCAGCATTTT.

This clonotype was counted ten times or more. The chain employs TRBV6-2 or TRBV6-3 and TRBJ2-3, with no clear D. The CDR3 spans 14 residues. Trimming left V 6 bases short and J 5 bases short, with 15 bases between. CDR1 and CDR2 from the germline V gene are MNHEY and SVGEGT. The CDR3 nucleotides read TGTGCCAGCAGGAGAGGCGAGATGGGAGATACGCAGTATTTT. Translating gives CASRRGEMGDTQYF.

The sample holds many counts of this clonotype. This sequence joins TRBV11-3 and TRBJ1-2; a possible D gene is TRBD1 (6 bases). V was pared by 0 bases and J by 2 bases, with 7 bases between. Germline CDR1 is SGHNT and CDR2 is YENEEA. The CDR3 is 14 residues long. The chain's CDR3 is CASSLDRGNYGYTF. CDR3 DNA: TGTGCCAGCAGCTTAGATAGGGGGAACTATGGCTACACCTTC.

This clonotype has at least ten counts. The V call is TRBV5-1, the J call TRBJ1-1, with D perhaps TRBD1 (6 bases). Trimming left V 0 bases short and J 4 bases short, with 13 bases between. The germline V gene encodes CDR1 SGHRS and CDR2 YFSETQ. CDR3 length equals 15 residues. The CDR3 DNA sequence: TGCGCCAGCAGCTTGGGGGGGGGACAACCCACTGAAGCTTTCTTT. Amino acid sequence: CASSLGGGQPTEAFF.

This clonotype was recorded many times. V usage is TRBV6-1 and J usage is TRBJ2-7, with 9 bases aligning to TRBD2. Germline lookup yields CDR1 MNHNS and CDR2 SASEGT. The CDR3 runs 19 residues. V trimming: 5 bases; J trimming: 1 base; junction bases outside the gene matches: 18. CDR3 sequence: CASSQHQLAGRSISYEQYF. The CDR3, as DNA: TGTGCCAGCAGTCAACATCAACTAGCGGGCCGATCCATTTCCTACGAGCAGTACTTC.

This clonotype has at least ten counts. The V call is TRBV20-1, the J call TRBJ1-5; D is unresolved. The CDR3 is made up of 14 amino acids. Germline CDR1 reads DFQATT; CDR2 reads SNEGSKA (reference sequence). Trimming shortened V by 2 bases and J by 0 bases, and 8 bases separated the two germline ends. CDR3 region: CSARQHNSNQPQHF. The CDR3 DNA is TGCAGTGCTAGACAGCACAATAGCAATCAGCCCCAGCATTTT.

This clonotype was counted between two and nine times. The rearrangement joins TRBV24-1 to TRBJ2-5; D not certain. This CDR3 contains 14 residues. The V end lost 0 bases, the J end lost 2 bases, and 6 bases lay between the germline ends. Germline V gene data show CDR1 as KGHDR and CDR2 as SFDVKD. This CDR3 is CATSDLQPQETQYF. DNA of the CDR3: TGTGCCACCAGTGATTTGCAGCCTCAAGAGACCCAGTACTTC.

This clonotype was found many times. The chain links TRBV12-3 or TRBV12-4 to TRBJ2-1; 7 bases match TRBD1. The length of the CDR3 is 16 residues. V lost 5 bases to trimming and J lost 2 bases; unmatched junction nucleotides: 9. The CDR3 here is CASSTNDRVAYNEQFF. The DNA for the CDR3 is TGTGCCAGCAGTACCAACGACAGGGTAGCCTACAATGAGCAGTTCTTC.

For the CDR3, the DNA is TGTGCCAGTAGTAACGACAGGGTCAATGAGCAGTTCTTC. Translated: CASSNDRVNEQFF. The chain couples TRBV19 to TRBJ2-1; 7 bases align to TRBD1. The CDR3 extends over 13 amino acids. With 4 bases clipped from V and 6 bases from J, the junction kept 3 bases outside the gene matches. CDR1 and CDR2 (germline): LNHDA, SQIVND (reference sequence).

This clonotype was detected ten times or more. This chain joins TRBV20-1 and TRBJ1-1; TRBD1 matches at 9 bases. J gave up 5 bases and V 5 bases, and 6 bases lay outside the gene matches. Germline V gives CDR1 DFQATT, CDR2 SNEGSKA (reference sequence). The CDR3 consists of 13 residues. This chain's CDR3 is CSAPGTGMTEAFF. The CDR3 DNA sequence: TGCAGTGCTCCCGGGACAGGGATGACTGAAGCTTTCTTT.

Ten or more counts support this clonotype. This chain connects TRBV5-8 to TRBJ1-5; D is perhaps TRBD1 (5 bases). V gave up 10 bases and J gave up 7 bases, with 15 bases separating them. Germline loops: CDR1 SGHTS, CDR2 YDEGEE. CDR3 size: 12 residues. The CDR3 spells CAGALAGQPQHF. The CDR3 DNA sequence: TGTGCCGGGGCCCTGGCGGGCCAGCCCCAGCATTTT. Based on the CDR3 plus reference TRBV5-8 and TRBJ1-5, the full variable domain is EAGVTQSPTHLIKTRGQQATLRCSPISGHTSVYWYQQALGLGLQFLLWYDEGEERNRGNFPPRFSGRQFPNYSSELNVNALELEDSALYLCAGALAGQPQHFGDGTRLSIL.

The V call is TRBV7-9, the J call TRBJ2-1; 10 bases are a match to TRBD2. V lost 3 bases, J lost 3 bases, and 2 bases stayed unmatched. CDR1 is SEHNR and CDR2 is FQNEAQ in the germline V gene (reference sequence). This CDR3 contains 15 residues. CDR3 region: CASSFTSGIYNEQFF. CDR3 DNA: TGTGCCAGCAGCTTCACTAGCGGGATCTACAATGAGCAGTTCTTC.

In this sample, this clonotype turned up many times. This chain uses TRBV4-2 with TRBJ1-2; no firm D call. Trimming left V 0 bases short and J 8 bases short, with 16 bases between. Germline V lookup: CDR1 LGHNA, CDR2 YNFKEQ. The CDR3 has 15 residues. The CDR3 region has the DNA TGTGCCAGCAGCCAAGATAAGTCCCAGGCACAGGGCTACACCTTC. It yields the protein CASSQDKSQAQGYTF.

This clonotype was found a few times. V is TRBV28 and J is TRBJ2-1; a weak D match, TRBD1 (6 bases). V lost 2 bases and J 8 bases, leaving 10 bases between the germline ends. The germline gives CDR1 MDHEN, CDR2 SYDVKM. This CDR3 has 13 residues. CDR3 nucleotide sequence: TGTGCCAGCAGTTTAAGGGGGAGCTATGAGCAGTTCTTC. Protein product: CASSLRGSYEQFF.

This clonotype was counted many times. The rearrangement uses TRBV2 and TRBJ2-1; TRBD1 agrees at 8 bases. Trimming removed 7 bases from V and 0 bases from J; junction bases left unmatched: 5. The CDR3 covers 15 residues. Germline lookup yields CDR1 SNHLY and CDR2 FYNNEI. DNA of the CDR3: TGTGCCAGCACCGAACAGGGGGGCTCCTACAATGAGCAGTTCTTC. As protein: CASTEQGGSYNEQFF.

This clonotype was observed at least ten times. The chain carries TRBV6-1 and TRBJ1-5, with D perhaps matching TRBD1 (6 bases). V dropped 5 bases and J dropped 4 bases, with 9 bases sitting between them. From germline, CDR1 is MNHNS and CDR2 SASEGT. The CDR3 sequence is 13 residues long. CDR3 sequence (DNA): TGTGCCAGCAGTCCCACAGGGAATCAGCCCCAGCATTTT. It encodes CASSPTGNQPQHF.

This clonotype has ten or more counts. The chain uses TRBV5-6 and TRBJ2-7; 11 bases are a match to TRBD2. V lost 5 bases, J lost 0 bases, and 4 bases stayed unmatched. This CDR3 comprises 15 residues. The germline V gene encodes CDR1 SGHDT and CDR2 YYEEEE. Written as DNA, the CDR3 is TGTGCCAGCAGGGAAGGGACTAGCGGCTCCTACGAGCAGTACTTC. It codes for CASREGTSGSYEQYF. The full variable domain, in which reference TRBV5-6 and TRBJ2-7 provide the parts outside the CDR3, is DAGVTQSPTHLIKTRGQQVTLRCSPKSGHDTVSWYQQALGQGPQFIFQYYEEEERQRGNFPDRFSGHQFPNYSSELNVNALLLGDSALYLCASREGTSGSYEQYFGPGTRLTVT.

This clonotype was seen ten or more times. V and J are TRBV28 and TRBJ2-7; 9 bases align to TRBD1. Unmatched junction bases numbered 11, after V lost 3 bases and J lost 2 bases. CDR1 is MDHEN and CDR2 is SYDVKM in the germline V gene. The CDR3 length is 17 residues. The CDR3 here is CASSFDRWDRDTYEQYF. The CDR3 DNA reads as TGTGCCAGCAGTTTCGATCGATGGGACAGGGACACCTACGAGCAGTACTTC.

CDR3 loop: CASSIDLGGGSETQYF. The CDR3 region has the DNA TGTGCCAGTAGTATAGATCTGGGAGGGGGGTCAGAGACCCAGTACTTC. The V call is TRBV19, the J call TRBJ2-5; D is possibly TRBD2 (7 bases). The V end was cut by 0 bases, the J end by 4 bases, with 15 bases between. The CDR3 loop spans 16 amino acids. Per germline, CDR1 LNHDA and CDR2 SQIVND (reference sequence).

This clonotype has ten or more counts. The chain combines TRBV11-2 with TRBJ2-2; 10 nucleotides line up with TRBD2. V was pared by 5 bases and J by 0 bases, with 3 bases of the junction left unmatched. This CDR3 spans 16 amino acids. Germline V lookup: CDR1 SGHAT, CDR2 FQNNGV. Written as DNA, the CDR3 is TGTGCCAGCAGCCCCCTAGCGGGAGCGAACACCGGGGAGCTGTTTTTT. Amino acid sequence: CASSPLAGANTGELFF.